This T cell receptor beta chain was retrieved from a study of cytotoxic CD8 clonotypes in ibrutinib-treated CLL. About the study: The patients comprised approximately eleven relapsed/refractory and around 14 treatment-naive cases, some 17 IGHV unmutated. Findings of the study overall: The study found baseline clonality above age-matched healthy donors, tracking circulating CD8+ T-cell counts.

As to this clone: The antigen is unknown.

Target depth was 1 in 200,000 to 1 in 1 million T cells, about 10x per clonotype. The table came from immunoSEQ multiplex PCR; TCRdb's copy has only in-frame clones and leaves some out. The sample holds over 200,000 clones, 60% to 80% seen once. Between the trimmed V and J ends, which lost 4 bases and 6 bases, there was a span of 13 bases. This CDR3 spans 13 amino acids. CDR1 is SGHTA and CDR2 is FQGTGA in the germline V gene. The chain is built from TRBV7-3 and TRBJ2-7; D perhaps matches TRBD2 (6 bases). The receptor was derived from a human donor with chronic lymphocytic leukemia. The sequencing used PBMCs, collected after 12 months of ibrutinib treatment. The CDR3 DNA sequence: TGTGCCAGCAGCTCCCAAGCGGAGGGCGAGCAGTACTTC. It yields the protein CASSSQAEGEQYF.